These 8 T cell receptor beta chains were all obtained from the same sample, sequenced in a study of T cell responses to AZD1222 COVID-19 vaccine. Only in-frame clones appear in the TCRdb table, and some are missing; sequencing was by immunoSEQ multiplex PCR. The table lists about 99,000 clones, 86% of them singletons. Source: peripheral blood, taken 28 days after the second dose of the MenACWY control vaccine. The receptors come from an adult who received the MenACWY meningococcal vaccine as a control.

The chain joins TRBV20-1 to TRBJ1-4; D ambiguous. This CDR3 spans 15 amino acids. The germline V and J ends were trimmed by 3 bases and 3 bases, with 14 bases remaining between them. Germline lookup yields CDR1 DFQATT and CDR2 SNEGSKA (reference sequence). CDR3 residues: CSASDYSSANEKLFF. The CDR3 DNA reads TGCAGTGCTAGTGATTACAGCTCGGCTAATGAAAAACTGTTTTTT.

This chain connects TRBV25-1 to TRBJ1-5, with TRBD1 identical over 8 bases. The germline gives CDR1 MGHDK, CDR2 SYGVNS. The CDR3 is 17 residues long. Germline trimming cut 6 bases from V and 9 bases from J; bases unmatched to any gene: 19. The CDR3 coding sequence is TGTGCCAGCAGGGACGTATCGGCAGGGGGCCCCTTGATGCCCCAGCATTTT. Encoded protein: CASRDVSAGGPLMPQHF.

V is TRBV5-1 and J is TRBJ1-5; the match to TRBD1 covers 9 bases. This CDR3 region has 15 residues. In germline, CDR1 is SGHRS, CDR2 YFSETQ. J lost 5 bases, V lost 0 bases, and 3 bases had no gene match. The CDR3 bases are TGCGCCAGCAGCTTGGGGACAGGGGCCGATCAGCCCCAGCATTTT. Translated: CASSLGTGADQPQHF.

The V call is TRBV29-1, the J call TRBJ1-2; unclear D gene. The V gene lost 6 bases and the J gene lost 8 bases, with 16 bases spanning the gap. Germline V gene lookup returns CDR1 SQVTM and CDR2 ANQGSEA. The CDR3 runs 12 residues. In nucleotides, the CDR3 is TGCAGCGTAGGGCGCCCTCCGGGAGGCTACACCTTC. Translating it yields CSVGRPPGGYTF.

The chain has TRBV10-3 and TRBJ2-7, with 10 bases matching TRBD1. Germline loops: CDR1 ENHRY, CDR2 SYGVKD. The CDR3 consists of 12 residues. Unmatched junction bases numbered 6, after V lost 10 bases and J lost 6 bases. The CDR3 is CATSGTGAEQYF. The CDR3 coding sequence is TGTGCCACCTCCGGGACAGGGGCCGAGCAGTACTTC.

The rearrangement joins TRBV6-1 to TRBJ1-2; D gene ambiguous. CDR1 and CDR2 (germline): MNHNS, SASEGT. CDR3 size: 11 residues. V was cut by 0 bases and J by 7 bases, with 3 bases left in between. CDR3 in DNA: TGTGCCAGCAGTGAAGCCGGTGGCTACACCTTC. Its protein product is CASSEAGGYTF.

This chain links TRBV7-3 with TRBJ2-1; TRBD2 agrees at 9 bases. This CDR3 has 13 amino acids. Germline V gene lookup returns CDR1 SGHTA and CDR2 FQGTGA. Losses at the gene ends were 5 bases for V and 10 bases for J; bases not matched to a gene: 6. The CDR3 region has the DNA TGTGCCAGCAGCCCAACCACTAGCGGGGAGCAGTTCTTC. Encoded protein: CASSPTTSGEQFF. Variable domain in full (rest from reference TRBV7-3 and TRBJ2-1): GAGVSQTPSNKVTEKGKYVELRCDPISGHTALYWYRQSLGQGPEFLIYFQGTGAADDSGLPNDRFFAVRPEGSVSTLKIQRTERGDSAVYLCASSPTTSGEQFFGPGTRLTVL.

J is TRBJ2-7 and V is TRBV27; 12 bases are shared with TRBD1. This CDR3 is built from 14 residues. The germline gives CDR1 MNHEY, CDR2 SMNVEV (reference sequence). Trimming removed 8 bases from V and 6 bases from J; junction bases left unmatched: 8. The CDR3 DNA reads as TGTGCCAGCCAGGGACAGGGGGCGCTCGGCGAGCAGTACTTC. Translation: CASQGQGALGEQYF.